This TCR beta chain was recorded in a study of T-cell reconstitution after alpha-beta-depleted transplantation in children. General study points: Newly produced T cells mostly accounted for T-cell counts and diversity one year post-transplant. Some patients' high day-60 TCRbeta diversity was traced to surviving recipient T cells and thymic progenitors. Reportedly, alpha-beta T cells present about two months post-transplant originated from several hundred expanded clones of graft origin.

The CDR3 is 16 amino acids. Unmatched junction bases numbered 6, after V lost 5 bases and J lost 0 bases. Regarding this clonotype: Its target is unknown.

Unique molecular identifiers were built into the TCRbeta library. A single record per CDR3 protein comes from TCRdb applying MiXCR to the PCR reads. Of 250,000 to 350,000 distinct CDR3 sequences listed, 23% are singletons. The rearrangement joins TRBV12-3 or TRBV12-4 to TRBJ2-3; 9 bases match TRBD2. The sample here was PBMCs, mostly from graft donor cells, taken 180 days after TCRalphabeta/CD19-depleted stem cell transplant. This receptor was identified in a male patient younger than 18 who had a stem cell transplant for acute lymphoblastic leukemia, so the T cells may come from the graft donor. In nucleotides, the CDR3 is TGTGCCAGCAGTCACCTCACTAGCGGGAGCACAGATACGCAGTATTTT. Its protein product is CASSHLTSGSTDTQYF.